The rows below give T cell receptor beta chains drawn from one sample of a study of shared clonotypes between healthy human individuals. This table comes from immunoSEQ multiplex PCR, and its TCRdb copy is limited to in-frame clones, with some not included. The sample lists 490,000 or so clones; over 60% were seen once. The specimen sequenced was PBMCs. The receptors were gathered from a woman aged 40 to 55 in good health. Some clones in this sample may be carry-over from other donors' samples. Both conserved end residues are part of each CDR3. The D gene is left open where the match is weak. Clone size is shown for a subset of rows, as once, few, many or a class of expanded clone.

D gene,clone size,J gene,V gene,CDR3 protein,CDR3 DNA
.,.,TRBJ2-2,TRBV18,CASPPRVATNTGELFF,TGTGCCAGCCCCCCCCGCGTGGCAACGAACACCGGGGAGCTGTTTTTT
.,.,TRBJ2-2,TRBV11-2,CASSFTGGVAVAGELFF,TGTGCCAGCAGCTTCACCGGCGGGGTTGCGGTAGCCGGGGAGCTGTTTTTT
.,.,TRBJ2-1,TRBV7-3,CASSIPGLRGDEQFF,TGTGCCAGCAGCATCCCGGGACTGAGGGGGGATGAGCAGTTCTTC
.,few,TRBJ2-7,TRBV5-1,CASSVRAPPLEQYF,TGCGCCAGCAGCGTTAGGGCCCCCCCTCTCGAGCAGTACTTC
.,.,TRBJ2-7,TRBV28,CASSFSDRLYEQYF,TGTGCCAGCAGTTTCAGCGACAGGTTGTACGAGCAGTACTTC
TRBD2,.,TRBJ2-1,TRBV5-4,CASTLAGGSNEQFF,TGTGCCAGCACACTAGCGGGAGGGTCCAATGAGCAGTTCTTC
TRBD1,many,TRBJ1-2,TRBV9,CASSPLISGQGPGGYTF,TGTGCCAGCAGCCCTCTCATCTCAGGACAGGGACCGGGTGGCTACACCTTC
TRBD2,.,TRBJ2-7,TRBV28,CASSFRGPSGRVTYEQYF,TGTGCCAGCAGTTTTAGGGGGCCTAGCGGGAGAGTCACGTACGAGCAGTACTTC
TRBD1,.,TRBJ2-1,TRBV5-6,CASSLIQGAWYNEQFF,TGTGCCAGCAGCTTGATACAGGGGGCTTGGTACAATGAGCAGTTCTTC
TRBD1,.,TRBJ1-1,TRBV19,CASRATGRMAEAFF,TGTGCCAGTAGAGCGACAGGGAGGATGGCTGAAGCTTTCTTT
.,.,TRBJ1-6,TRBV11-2,CASRGYKGPGSPLHF,TGTGCCAGCAGGGGATATAAAGGCCCAGGATCACCCCTCCACTTT
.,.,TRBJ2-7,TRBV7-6,CASSLGGDEQYF,TGTGCCAGCAGCTTAGGGGGAGACGAGCAGTACTTC
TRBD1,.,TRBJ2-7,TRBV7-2,CASSKAGTDYEQYF,TGTGCCAGCAGCAAGGCCGGGACAGACTACGAGCAGTACTTC
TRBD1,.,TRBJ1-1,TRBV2,CASSTRTGGNTEAFF,TGTGCCAGCAGTACTCGGACAGGGGGGAACACTGAAGCTTTCTTT
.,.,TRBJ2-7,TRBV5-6,CASSVTGFSSYEQYF,TGCGCCAGCAGCGTCACAGGTTTTTCCTCCTACGAGCAGTACTTC
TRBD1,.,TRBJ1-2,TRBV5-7,CASSFTRDRDLYGYTF,TGTGCCAGCAGCTTTACCCGGGACAGGGACCTCTATGGCTACACCTTC
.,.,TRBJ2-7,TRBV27,CASSSIIGYEQYF,TGTGCCAGCAGTTCAATTATCGGTTACGAGCAGTACTTC
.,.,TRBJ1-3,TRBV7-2,CASSLGAAAFSNTIYF,TGTGCCAGCAGCTTAGGAGCGGCAGCTTTCTCGAACACCATATATTTT
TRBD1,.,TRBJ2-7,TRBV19,CASSRQGTYEQYF,TGTGCCAGTAGTCGACAGGGAACCTACGAGCAGTACTTC
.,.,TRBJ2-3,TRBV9,CASSTPAIADTQYF,TGTGCCAGCAGCACCCCAGCGATCGCAGATACGCAGTATTTT
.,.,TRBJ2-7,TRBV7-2,CASSFSGGYEQYF,TGTGCCAGCAGCTTCAGCGGAGGCTACGAGCAGTACTTC
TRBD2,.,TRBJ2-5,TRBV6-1,CASSEAGGRHGETQYF,TGTGCCAGCAGTGAAGCGGGAGGGCGCCATGGGGAGACCCAGTACTTC
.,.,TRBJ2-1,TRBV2,CASSEGGRTGRRVF,TGTGCCAGCAGTGAAGGTGGGCGAACAGGGCGGAGGGTCTTC
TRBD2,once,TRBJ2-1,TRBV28,CASRPQGLAGGNNEQFF,TGTGCCAGCAGGCCCCAGGGACTAGCGGGAGGCAACAATGAGCAGTTCTTC
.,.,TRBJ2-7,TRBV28,CASSFFSGTPYEQYF,TGTGCCAGCAGTTTCTTTTCGGGAACACCCTACGAGCAGTACTTC
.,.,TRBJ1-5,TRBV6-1,CASRERNNQPQHF,TGTGCCAGCAGGGAGCGGAACAATCAGCCCCAGCATTTT
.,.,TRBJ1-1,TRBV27,CASSRRENTEAFF,TGTGCCAGCAGCCGACGGGAGAACACTGAAGCTTTCTTT
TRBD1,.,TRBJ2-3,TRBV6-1,CASSEALWSTGELDTQYF,TGTGCCAGCAGTGAAGCCCTCTGGTCTACAGGGGAATTAGATACGCAGTATTTT
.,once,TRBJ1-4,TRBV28,CASREQGVNEKLFF,TGTGCCAGCAGGGAACAGGGTGTGAATGAAAAACTGTTTTTT
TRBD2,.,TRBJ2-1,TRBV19,CASSTLAGGGNEQFF,TGTGCCAGTAGCACCCTAGCGGGAGGGGGGAATGAGCAGTTCTTC
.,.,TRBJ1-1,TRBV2,CASKEGGTEAFF,TGTGCCAGCAAGGAGGGGGGCACTGAAGCTTTCTTT
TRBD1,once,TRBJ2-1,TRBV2,CASSWDSRYNEQFF,TGTGCCAGCAGTTGGGACAGCCGATACAATGAGCAGTTCTTC
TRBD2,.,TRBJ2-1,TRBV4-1,CASSLLGTSGVLLF,TGCGCCAGCAGCCTACTCGGGACTAGCGGCGTCCTCCTCTTC
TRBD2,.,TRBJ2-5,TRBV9,CASSVAGLAGVETQYF,TGTGCCAGCAGCGTAGCTGGGCTAGCGGGAGTTGAGACCCAGTACTTC
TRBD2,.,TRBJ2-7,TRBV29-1,CSVAFRTSPPKEQYF,TGCAGCGTTGCATTCAGGACTAGCCCACCGAAAGAGCAGTACTTC
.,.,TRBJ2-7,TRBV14,CASSHGRTYEQYF,TGTGCCAGCAGCCACGGGCGGACCTACGAGCAGTACTTC